This TCR beta chain was profiled in a study of T cells after yellow fever vaccination. The study's findings and limits: The booster response re-showed most primary clones: around 96% CD4, more than 70% CD8. Abundant bulk-population clonotypes could contaminate the FACS-sorted repertoires. A secondary response was less intense yet reached its peak sooner, at day 5 versus 15.

UMIs and a universal primer site were added when TCR cDNA was made by 5'RACE template switching. TCRdb analysed the 5' RACE reads with MiXCR anew, one entry per CDR3 protein. The data contain approximately 600,000 distinct CDR3 sequences, 12% of them singletons. Comment on this clonotype: The antigen is undetermined.

The sample here was PBMCs, taken on the day of the yellow fever booster vaccination. The clonotype comes from a man younger than 45 who received the YFV17D yellow fever vaccine.

CDR3 in DNA: TGTGCCACCAGTGTTAGCGGGAGGGGCACAGATACGCAGTATTTT. It encodes CATSVSGRGTDTQYF. The J gene is TRBJ2-3, the V gene TRBV24-1; 11 bases are shared with TRBD2. The CDR3 runs 15 residues. Germline CDR1 reads KGHDR; CDR2 reads SFDVKD. V shed 5 bases, J shed 1 base, and the junction held 1 base outside the gene matches.